A single sample is the source of the 28 T cell receptor beta chains below, sequenced in a study of blood T cell repertoires in COVID-19. Clones were sequenced by immunoSEQ multiplex PCR, and TCRdb holds only the in-frame ones, with some missing. The profile shows nearly 350,000 clones, about nine tenths of them singletons. The sample comprised peripheral blood. Receptor source: a woman in her 50s with COVID-19, enrolled during active disease.

The chain uses TRBV5-1 and TRBJ2-2, with D possibly matching TRBD1 (6 bases). CDR3 length equals 16 residues. Germline-derived CDR1 and CDR2 are SGHRS and YFSETQ. Trimming removed 3 bases from V and 0 bases from J, with 12 bases in between. CDR3 DNA sequence: TGCGCCAGCAGCTCCTACAGGGCAGCGAACACCGGGGAGCTGTTTTTT. Protein sequence: CASSSYRAANTGELFF.

The chain links TRBV5-1 to TRBJ2-7; possibly TRBD1 for D (6 bases). Trimming took off 0 bases at V and 6 bases at J, with 16 bases between the two ends. The CDR3 contains 15 residues. In germline, CDR1 is SGHRS, CDR2 YFSETQ. The CDR3 bases are TGCGCCAGCAGCTTGGAACCAGGGGCGTTGAGCGAGCAGTACTTC. Translation: CASSLEPGALSEQYF.

V gene TRBV24-1 combines with J gene TRBJ1-4; the D is unclear. CDR1 is KGHDR and CDR2 is SFDVKD in the germline V gene. The ends were cut back, 5 bases at V and 4 bases at J, with 7 bases in the middle. The CDR3 sequence is 13 residues long. The CDR3 loop is CATSGQFNEKLFF. CDR3 DNA: TGTGCCACCAGTGGCCAGTTTAATGAAAAACTGTTTTTT.

The chain carries TRBV6-2 or TRBV6-3 and TRBJ2-1; TRBD2 matches at 14 bases. The CDR3 consists of 17 residues. V was pared by 6 bases and J by 7 bases, with 11 bases of the junction left unmatched. Germline V gives CDR1 MNHEY, CDR2 SVGEGT. CDR3 sequence reads: CASSNAPGLAGVNEQFF. In nucleotides, the CDR3 is TGTGCCAGCAGCAACGCCCCGGGACTAGCGGGAGTGAATGAGCAGTTCTTC.

This clone was detected only a few times. The chain links TRBV10-1 to TRBJ2-6; perhaps TRBD1 as D (5 bases). The CDR3 runs to 15 residues. From germline, CDR1 is WNHNN and CDR2 SYGVQD (reference sequence). Trimming stripped 6 bases from V and 1 base from J, with 10 bases between. The DNA for the CDR3 is TGCGCCAGCAGCCGAGGACATTCTGGGGCCAACGTCCTGACTTTC. The encoded protein is CASSRGHSGANVLTF.

The V gene is TRBV11-2, the J gene TRBJ2-7; 8 bases are shared with TRBD2. V shed 1 base and J 2 bases; nucleotides not matched to a gene: 4. In germline, CDR1 is SGHAT, CDR2 FQNNGV. The CDR3 is made up of 15 amino acids. CDR3 nucleotide sequence: TGTGCCAGCAGCTTAGCGGGAGGGAACCCCTACGAGCAGTACTTC. Protein product: CASSLAGGNPYEQYF.

The CDR3 is CASSSRQGSLEAFF. DNA for the CDR3: TGTGCCAGCAGCTCCCGACAGGGCAGCCTTGAAGCTTTCTTT. The rearrangement links TRBV7-3 to TRBJ1-1, with 7 bases fitting TRBD1. Germline V CDR1 and CDR2: SGHTA, FQGTGA. The CDR3 loop spans 14 amino acids. The trim removed 4 bases at V and 7 bases at J, leaving 9 bases unmatched.

The rearrangement uses TRBV29-1 and TRBJ2-1; TRBD2 is a possible D gene (5 bases). CDR3 length: 12 residues. V was cut by 4 bases and J by 3 bases, with 7 bases left in between. CDR1 is SQVTM, CDR2 ANQGSEA, per germline. This CDR3 reads CSVVSGYNEQFF. CDR3 bases: TGCAGCGTTGTCAGCGGCTACAATGAGCAGTTCTTC.

The chain has TRBV29-1 and TRBJ1-2; a weak D match, TRBD1 (6 bases). The germline V gene has CDR1 SQVTM and CDR2 ANQGSEA. The CDR3 contains 11 residues. V was cut by 7 bases and J by 5 bases, with 11 bases left in between. The CDR3 sequence is CSGTTGYGYTF. In nucleotides, the CDR3 is TGCAGCGGGACCACAGGGTATGGCTACACCTTC.

This sequence joins TRBV7-6 and TRBJ2-2; weak D call: TRBD2 (6 bases). The CDR3 totals 17 residues. Germline V gives CDR1 SGHVS, CDR2 FNYEAQ. Between the trimmed V and J ends, which lost 5 bases and 7 bases, there was a span of 23 bases. The CDR3 sequence: CASSPQPGGGLVGELFF. DNA for the CDR3: TGTGCCAGCAGCCCCCAACCTGGCGGAGGGCTGGTCGGGGAGCTGTTTTTT.

The rearrangement links TRBV5-5 to TRBJ1-1; maybe TRBD1 (6 bases). Germline CDR1 and CDR2: SGHKS and YYEKEE (reference sequence). V lost 4 bases and J lost 3, with 13 bases in between. The length of the CDR3 is 14 residues. The CDR3, as DNA: TGTGCCAGCAGCGGGTCGACAGGACACACTGAAGCTTTCTTT. This sequence encodes CASSGSTGHTEAFF.

This clone is a singleton in its sample. V and J are TRBV18 and TRBJ2-5; D call uncertain. Germline V gene sequence: CDR1 KGHSH, CDR2 LQKENI. Trimming removed 2 bases at V and 2 bases at J, with 9 bases between. The CDR3 has 14 residues. The CDR3 here is CASSPSQPQETQYF. CDR3 nucleotides: TGTGCCAGCTCACCATCACAGCCTCAAGAGACCCAGTACTTC.

CDR3 sequence (DNA): TGTGCCAGCTCACCACCGGCAATCTCCTACGAGCAGTACTTC. It encodes CASSPPAISYEQYF. The chain carries TRBV18 and TRBJ2-7; D call uncertain. The ends were cut back, 0 bases at V and 0 bases at J, with 6 bases in the middle. The length of the CDR3 is 14 residues. Germline-derived CDR1 and CDR2 are KGHSH and LQKENI.

Only one count was recorded for this clone. The chain couples TRBV11-2 to TRBJ2-7, with 7 bases that match TRBD1. V lost 3 bases, J lost 4 bases, and 9 bases stayed unmatched. CDR1 is SGHAT and CDR2 is FQNNGV in the germline V gene. This CDR3 has 15 amino acids. CDR3 nucleotides: TGTGCCAGCAGCTTGCGCCCGGACAGGTTTTACGAGCAGTACTTC. Residues: CASSLRPDRFYEQYF.

J is TRBJ2-2 and V is TRBV10-3, with 9 positions matching TRBD1. This CDR3 is built from 14 residues. Per the germline V gene, CDR1 is ENHRY and CDR2 is SYGVKD. With V trimmed by 11 bases and J by 6 bases, 10 bases remained unmatched. The CDR3 DNA reads as TGTGCCGCCAGACAGGGGGTATTTGCCGGGGAGCTGTTTTTT. Encoded protein: CAARQGVFAGELFF.

The chain carries TRBV6-5 and TRBJ1-1; D is possibly TRBD1 (5 bases). This CDR3 contains 15 residues. The germline V and J ends were trimmed by 9 bases and 4 bases, with 21 bases remaining between them. The germline V gene has CDR1 MNHEY and CDR2 SVGAGI. The chain's CDR3 is CASYAGRVRITEAFF. The CDR3 DNA reads as TGTGCCAGTTATGCTGGCAGGGTGAGGATCACTGAAGCTTTCTTT.

This clone appeared a few times. The chain recombines TRBV25-1 with TRBJ2-2; D might be TRBD2 (5 bases). The germline V gene has CDR1 MGHDK and CDR2 SYGVNS. V lost 7 bases to trimming and J lost 7 bases, with 10 bases between them. This CDR3 spans 12 amino acids. The CDR3 region is CASKAEIGELFF. The CDR3 region has the DNA TGTGCCAGCAAAGCGGAAATCGGGGAGCTGTTTTTT.

The V call is TRBV25-1, the J call TRBJ1-6; D gene uncertain. Trimming cost V 0 bases and J 10 bases, with 7 bases left between them. Germline V gene data show CDR1 as MGHDK and CDR2 as SYGVNS. The CDR3 has 13 amino acids. The CDR3 reads CASSEYVASPLHF. Written as DNA, the CDR3 is TGTGCCAGCAGTGAATATGTGGCATCACCCCTCCACTTT.

The chain uses TRBV5-4 and TRBJ1-2; TRBD1 matches 7 bases. The trim removed 5 bases at V and 0 bases at J, leaving 7 bases unmatched. Per germline, CDR1 SGHNT and CDR2 YYREEE (reference sequence). The CDR3 loop spans 15 amino acids. CDR3 sequence reads: CASRPRQGPNYGYTF. The CDR3 nucleotides are TGTGCCAGCAGGCCCAGACAGGGCCCTAACTATGGCTACACCTTC.

V and J are TRBV29-1 and TRBJ1-2; 7 nucleotides align to TRBD1. This CDR3 region has 12 residues. The V gene end was trimmed by 7 bases and the J gene end by 3 bases; junction bases not matched to a gene: 5. Looked up from germline, CDR1 is SQVTM and CDR2 is ANQGSEA. DNA for the CDR3: TGCAGCGGGTCTCAGGGGGACTATGGCTACACCTTC. This gives the protein CSGSQGDYGYTF. The whole variable domain, remainder taken from reference TRBV29-1 and TRBJ1-2, is SAVISQKPSRDICQRGTSLTIQCQVDSQVTMMFWYRQQPGQSLTLIATANQGSEATYESGFVIDKFPISRPNLTFSTLTVSNMSPEDSSIYLCSGSQGDYGYTFGSGTRLTVV.

This chain uses TRBV5-1 with TRBJ1-1; weak D call: TRBD1 (5 bases). V was pared by 5 bases and J by 11 bases, with 25 bases between. In germline, CDR1 is SGHRS, CDR2 YFSETQ. The CDR3 runs 15 residues. CDR3 region: CASRVVRTHKRRAFF. The CDR3 bases are TGCGCCAGCAGGGTTGTTAGGACACACAAACGGCGGGCTTTCTTT.

The chain links TRBV7-3 to TRBJ2-6, with D possibly being TRBD2 (6 bases). This CDR3 contains 15 residues. V lost 2 bases, J lost 4 bases, and 9 bases lay in between. CDR1 and CDR2 from the germline V gene are SGHTA and FQGTGA. The CDR3 region is CASSLGGAGANVLTF. The CDR3 DNA reads TGTGCCAGCAGCTTAGGAGGGGCCGGGGCCAACGTCCTGACTTTC.

V usage is TRBV4-2 and J usage is TRBJ1-1, with 7 nucleotides matching TRBD1. V shed 0 bases, J shed 0 bases, and the junction held 7 bases outside the gene matches. The V gene's germline CDR1 is LGHNA and CDR2 YNFKEQ. The CDR3 loop spans 17 amino acids. CDR3 sequence (DNA): TGTGCCAGCAGCCAAGAGGAGGGGACAGATTTGAACACTGAAGCTTTCTTT. It encodes CASSQEEGTDLNTEAFF.

This clone was found a few times. This chain connects TRBV6-5 to TRBJ1-5, with TRBD1 matching 10 bases. This CDR3 has 15 residues. V lost 2 bases, J lost 6 bases, and 4 bases stayed unmatched. Germline CDR1 MNHEY, CDR2 SVGAGI. The CDR3 here is CASSYRQGAGQPQHF. DNA of the CDR3: TGTGCCAGCAGTTACCGACAGGGGGCAGGTCAGCCCCAGCATTTT.

This rearrangement joins TRBV28 to TRBJ2-2; D is perhaps TRBD1 (5 bases). CDR1 is MDHEN, CDR2 SYDVKM, per germline. The V gene lost 7 bases and the J gene lost 0 bases, with 12 bases spanning the gap. This CDR3 has 15 residues. CDR3 sequence reads: CASKTQDANTGELFF. CDR3 nucleotide sequence: TGTGCCAGCAAAACACAGGACGCGAACACCGGGGAGCTGTTTTTT. The whole variable domain, remainder taken from reference TRBV28 and TRBJ2-2, is DVKVTQSSRYLVKRTGEKVFLECVQDMDHENMFWYRQDPGLGLRLIYFSYDVKMKEKGDIPEGYSVSREKKERFSLILESASTNQTSMYLCASKTQDANTGELFFGEGSRLTVL.

The CDR3 DNA follows: TGTGCCACCAGCAGAGGGCTAACAGGATCCTCCTACGAGCAGTACTTC. Encoded protein: CATSRGLTGSSYEQYF. The chain carries TRBV15 and TRBJ2-7, with TRBD1 as a possible D gene (5 bases). Trimming cost V 1 base and J 0 bases, with 13 bases left between them. Germline CDR1 LNHNV, CDR2 YYDKDF (reference sequence). The CDR3 runs 16 residues.

This chain uses TRBV11-1 with TRBJ2-2; D gene unclear. The CDR3 covers 14 residues. Between the trimmed V and J ends, which lost 5 bases and 1 base, there was a span of 8 bases. Germline-derived CDR1 and CDR2 are SGHAT and FQDESV (reference sequence). The CDR3 sequence: CASSLSQNTGELFF. CDR3 nucleotides: TGTGCCAGCAGCCTGAGCCAGAACACCGGGGAGCTGTTTTTT.

The V and J genes are TRBV14 and TRBJ1-2; no reliable D call. The CDR3 covers 17 residues. V lost 0 bases, J lost 8 bases, and 22 bases lay in between. Germline V lookup: CDR1 SGHDN, CDR2 FVKESK. This CDR3 is CASSQDQGDPLTRGYTF. The CDR3 DNA follows: TGTGCCAGCAGCCAAGATCAAGGTGACCCCTTAACTAGAGGCTACACCTTC.